This entry lists 10 T cell receptor beta chains sequenced from one sample in a study of regulatory T cells in long-lasting Graves disease (dated by TCRdb to the early 2020s). The intended sense of this specimen's time point label: persistent/refractory GD, antithyroid drugs over 5 years with positive TRAb. For both TCR sequencing and RNA sequencing, RNA was extracted from PBMCs using TRIzol. Preparation of the library involved multiplex PCR. Sequencing used an Illumina HiSeq 4000. To build TCR beta libraries, CDR3 regions were amplified by Arm-PCR using iRepertoire HTBI primers. TCRdb reanalyzed the raw reads on its own, using fastp at Q25 for trimming and MiXCR for clone calling, and kept in-frame beta chains. Rows with a matching CDR3 protein are joined into one entry that keeps the most common DNA and genes. This sample is represented by around 460,000 distinct CDR3 sequences; approximately 22% of them were singletons. Around 13% of the sample rests with the top ten.

The sequenced sample was peripheral blood mononuclear cells (PBMCs), obtained when the disease was refractory, from a patient treated with antithyroid drugs. Source of these receptors: a female donor with Graves disease.

The chain joins TRBV9 to TRBJ2-1; the D gene is possibly TRBD2 (6 bases). This CDR3 has 13 residues. V shed 3 bases and J shed 10 bases, with 14 bases lying between them. CDR1 is SGDLS and CDR2 is YYNGEE in the germline V gene. CDR3 sequence: CASSAGLRDEQFF. In nucleotides, the CDR3 is TGTGCCAGCAGCGCGGGACTGAGGGACGAGCAGTTCTTC.

There are many counts of this clonotype. In DNA, the CDR3 is TGTGCCAGCAGTGGAGGCAGGGGGAACACTGAAGCTTTCTTT. Protein product: CASSGGRGNTEAFF. The chain uses TRBV6-1 and TRBJ1-1; the D gene is possibly TRBD1 (6 bases). V lost 4 bases and J 1 base, leaving 10 bases between the germline ends. CDR3 length equals 14 residues. Germline CDR1 reads MNHNS; CDR2 reads SASEGT.

There are many counts of this clonotype. The V and J genes are TRBV29-1 and TRBJ1-5, with D perhaps TRBD1 (5 bases). The V end lost 6 bases, the J end lost 4 bases, and 10 bases lay between the germline ends. The CDR3 sequence is 12 residues long. Germline values: CDR1 SQVTM, CDR2 ANQGSEA. As DNA, the CDR3 is TGCAGCGTGGGGCTTAGTAATCAGCCCCAGCATTTT. Translating it yields CSVGLSNQPQHF.

This clonotype came up a few times. V is TRBV2 and J is TRBJ2-3, with D possibly TRBD1 on 6 matching bases. The germline CDR1 and CDR2 sequences are SNHLY and FYNNEI. The V and J ends lost 2 bases and 0 bases respectively, with 9 bases between them. The CDR3 runs 15 residues. Here the CDR3 DNA reads TGTGCCAGCAGTGAACAGGGGCAAAGCACAGATACGCAGTATTTT. Translated, it gives CASSEQGQSTDTQYF.

As for this clonotype: One base separates it from a far larger clone, so it is likely a read error. Given the absence of the conserved phenylalanine or tryptophan at the CDR3 end, a read error is likely. The chain joins TRBV11-2 to TRBJ2-5; D possibly corresponds to TRBD2 (5 bases). Trimming removed 5 bases at V and 1 base at J, with 8 bases between. The CDR3 length is 13 residues. CDR1 is SGHAT and CDR2 is FQNNGV in the germline V gene. The CDR3 loop is CASSRGPQETQYS. CDR3 sequence (DNA): TGTGCCAGCAGCCGAGGGCCCCAAGAGACCCAGTACTCC.

This clonotype was recorded a few times. The chain carries TRBV7-2 and TRBJ2-6; D not certain. The V gene lost 2 bases and the J gene lost 0 bases, with 11 bases spanning the gap. The CDR3 spans 17 residues. Germline CDR1 reads SGHTA; CDR2 reads FQGNSA. The CDR3 loop reads CASSLPQTYSGANVLTF. The CDR3 DNA reads TGTGCCAGCAGCTTACCTCAGACCTACTCTGGGGCCAACGTCCTGACTTTC.

This clonotype was observed at least ten times. The rearrangement uses TRBV29-1 and TRBJ2-5, with 8 bases matching TRBD2. V shed 7 bases, J shed 4 bases, and the junction held 5 bases outside the gene matches. This CDR3 has 12 amino acids. CDR1 is SQVTM, CDR2 ANQGSEA, per germline. In DNA, the CDR3 is TGCAGCGGGGGACTAGGACCAGAGACCCAGTACTTC. Its translation: CSGGLGPETQYF.

The chain combines TRBV30 with TRBJ1-6; a weak D match, TRBD1 (5 bases). The CDR3 runs to 14 residues. Per germline, CDR1 GTSNPN and CDR2 SVGIG (reference sequence). The V end lost 0 bases, the J end lost 10 bases, and 13 bases lay between the germline ends. In DNA, the CDR3 is TGTGCCTGGAGTGTGGGGGTAGTTGAGTCACCCCTCCACTTT. This gives the protein CAWSVGVVESPLHF.

Comments on this clonotype: This may be a read error: a much more frequent sequence differs by one nucleotide. The V gene is TRBV10-3, the J gene TRBJ2-5, with D tentatively TRBD1 (6 bases). The CDR3 contains 13 residues. The germline CDR1 and CDR2 sequences are ENHRY and SYGVKD. The V and J ends lost 10 bases and 2 bases respectively, with 14 bases between them. The CDR3 loop is CATPDRLQETQYF. CDR3 DNA: TGTGCCACTCCAGACAGGCTGCAAGAGACCCAGTACTTC.

This clonotype was found many times. The chain employs TRBV28 and TRBJ2-7; perhaps D is TRBD1 or TRBD2 (5 bases each). CDR1 and CDR2 (germline): MDHEN, SYDVKM. This CDR3 has 14 amino acids. V dropped 5 bases and J dropped 4 bases, with 15 bases sitting between them. The CDR3 nucleotides read TGTGCCAGCAGTCCCACGGGACCGATTTACGAGCAGTACTTC. The encoded protein is CASSPTGPIYEQYF.